Given below is one TCR beta chain in context. Its antigen is not known. This entry is derived from a study of resident and recirculating memory T cells in vitiligo. Study details: Whole samples, not sorted cells, were homogenized and used for genomic DNA extraction.

Study-wide results and limits: Non-conserved TCRs across sites and patients suggested distinct clones per lesion.

The germline gives CDR1 LNHDA, CDR2 SQIVND (reference sequence). The CDR3 sequence is 15 residues long. J was trimmed by 4 bases and V by 5 bases; bases with no gene match: 7. Data came from immunoSEQ multiplex PCR; TCRdb stores just in-frame clones and leaves some out. This table has about 42,000 clones, around 90% appearing once. Patients had received no treatment within the previous three months. This chain uses TRBV19 with TRBJ2-7, with TRBD2 identical over 11 bases. Sequencing was done on a sample of blood. The clonotype originates from a male donor with vitiligo. DNA of the CDR3: TGTGCCAGTAGTCCCGGACTAGCGGGTTGGTACGAGCAGTACTTC. The encoded protein is CASSPGLAGWYEQYF.